These 5 T cell receptor beta chains were sequenced from one sample in a study of identifying expanded T cells in peripheral blood. Here immunoSEQ multiplex PCR was the method, and the copy in TCRdb shows in-frame clones only, minus some. The top ten clones hold roughly 4% of a sample with around 90,000 clones, around 88% of them seen once. The sequencing input was blood. Source of these receptors: a person aged 18 to 75 in good health.

In its sample, this clone was seen once. This chain joins TRBV4-2 and TRBJ1-1; a weak D match, TRBD1 (6 bases). Germline V CDR1 and CDR2: LGHNA, YNFKEQ. V was cut by 1 base and J by 3 bases, with 9 bases left in between. The CDR3 has 14 amino acids. The CDR3 DNA reads TGTGCCAGCAGCCAAGGCAGGGGAGACACTGAAGCTTTCTTT. Translation: CASSQGRGDTEAFF.

The gene calls are TRBV4-3 and TRBJ2-3; maybe TRBD2 (6 bases). This CDR3 spans 13 amino acids. CDR1 is LGHNA and CDR2 is YSLEER in the germline V gene. The ends were cut back, 6 bases at V and 5 bases at J, with 12 bases in the middle. CDR3 sequence: CASSLGGRDTQYF. The CDR3 DNA sequence: TGCGCCAGCAGTCTCGGAGGGCGAGATACGCAGTATTTT.

The V and J genes are TRBV7-3 and TRBJ1-1; the D is unclear. Germline CDR1 is SGHTA and CDR2 is FQGTGA. This CDR3 has 16 residues. V dropped 5 bases and J dropped 3 bases, with 19 bases sitting between them. CDR3 region: CASSPLGFSSHTEAFF. The CDR3 DNA is TGTGCCAGCAGCCCCTTGGGGTTCTCCTCTCACACTGAAGCTTTCTTT.

This clone was counted only a few times. The chain joins TRBV9 to TRBJ2-2; 7 bases map to TRBD2. V shed 0 bases, J shed 5 bases, and the junction held 4 bases outside the gene matches. Germline V lookup: CDR1 SGDLS, CDR2 YYNGEE. CDR3 size: 15 residues. The CDR3 spells CASSVGGSDTGELFF. The CDR3 DNA reads as TGTGCCAGCAGCGTAGGCGGGAGTGATACCGGGGAGCTGTTTTTT.

The rearrangement joins TRBV28 to TRBJ1-1; D not resolved. CDR3 length: 12 residues. Germline values: CDR1 MDHEN, CDR2 SYDVKM. V was clipped by 5 bases and J by 6 bases, with 10 bases between them. CDR3 sequence (DNA): TGTGCCAGCAGTCCAGTGACATCTGAAGCTTTCTTT. Translated: CASSPVTSEAFF.